The 30 T cell receptor beta chains listed next were all sequenced from one sample in a study of shared clonotypes between healthy human individuals (dated by TCRdb to the early 2020s). The library was made by the immunoSEQ multiplex PCR assay. Held by TCRdb, this immuneACCESS table contains in-frame sequences only and omits some clones. Under half of the omission traces to an unresolved V gene where checked; the cause of the rest is unknown. The sample data list over 2 million clones, and just under 95% of these were observed just once. The ten largest clonotypes hold about 0.41% of the sample. Sample: naive CD4+ T cells from PBMCs. What this sample's cell subset or site label stands for: CD45RA+ positively selected. The receptors were sampled from a man between 18 and 29 years old in good health. Some clones in this sample may be carry-over from other donors' samples.

The rearrangement joins TRBV27 to TRBJ2-5; D is undetermined. This CDR3 is built from 15 residues. The V end lost 2 bases, the J end lost 5 bases, and 15 bases lay between the germline ends. Germline CDR1 MNHEY, CDR2 SMNVEV (reference sequence). The CDR3 loop is CASSLRWGTGETQYF. As DNA, the CDR3 is TGTGCCAGCAGTTTAAGGTGGGGAACCGGGGAGACCCAGTACTTC.

The gene calls are TRBV5-1 and TRBJ2-7, with 7 bases matching TRBD1. CDR3 length equals 14 residues. The V gene's germline CDR1 is SGHRS and CDR2 YFSETQ. The J segment lost 5 bases and the V segment lost 4 bases, leaving 9 bases of the junction unmatched. CDR3 nucleotides: TGCGCCAGCAGCCCTCGACAGGGAGAGGACGAGCAGTACTTC. This gives the protein CASSPRQGEDEQYF.

The V and J genes are TRBV4-2 and TRBJ2-1; D is uncertain. CDR1 is LGHNA, CDR2 YNFKEQ, per germline. This CDR3 has 13 amino acids. The germline V and J ends were trimmed by 0 bases and 5 bases, with 5 bases remaining between them. The CDR3 protein is CASSQEYHNEQFF. The DNA of the CDR3 is TGTGCCAGCAGCCAAGAGTACCACAATGAGCAGTTCTTC.

This sequence joins TRBV6-6 and TRBJ1-6; 9 bases line up with TRBD1. This CDR3 has 16 residues. With 5 bases clipped from V and 10 bases from J, the junction kept 12 bases outside the gene matches. The germline CDR1 and CDR2 sequences are MNHNY and SVGAGI (reference sequence). DNA of the CDR3: TGTGCCAGCAGTCACCTCCCAACAGGGGGCGGATCACCCCTCCACTTT. It encodes CASSHLPTGGGSPLHF.

The rearrangement links TRBV27 to TRBJ1-1; tentative D call: TRBD1 (5 bases). This CDR3 has 12 residues. V lost 5 bases, J lost 7 bases, and 11 bases lay in between. The germline gives CDR1 MNHEY, CDR2 SMNVEV (reference sequence). Here the CDR3 reads CASSRMGDEAFF. The CDR3, as DNA: TGTGCCAGCAGTAGAATGGGGGATGAAGCTTTCTTT.

J is TRBJ2-1 and V is TRBV11-1; a possible D gene is TRBD1 (6 bases). The CDR3 is 15 residues long. The germline CDR1 and CDR2 sequences are SGHAT and FQDESV (reference sequence). V was pared by 0 bases and J by 2 bases, with 8 bases between. The CDR3, as DNA: TGTGCCAGCAGCTTAGCTGGACAGACCTACAATGAGCAGTTCTTC. Translating it yields CASSLAGQTYNEQFF. Variable domain in full (rest from reference TRBV11-1 and TRBJ2-1): EAEVAQSPRYKITEKSQAVAFWCDPISGHATLYWYRQILGQGPELLVQFQDESVVDDSQLPKDRFSAERLKGVDSTLKIQPAELGDSAMYLCASSLAGQTYNEQFFGPGTRLTVL.

The chain employs TRBV6-4 and TRBJ2-6; D not certain. Germline V gives CDR1 MRHNA, CDR2 SNTAGT. Trimming removed 4 bases at V and 0 bases at J, with 13 bases between. This CDR3 is built from 17 residues. The CDR3 region is CASSAEHLLSGANVLTF. As DNA, the CDR3 is TGTGCCAGCAGTGCCGAACACCTCCTCTCTGGGGCCAACGTCCTGACTTTC.

This chain links TRBV7-2 with TRBJ2-3; no definite D call. This CDR3 is 15 amino acids long. Trimming took 5 bases from V and 0 from J, leaving 12 bases between them. The germline CDR1 and CDR2 sequences are SGHTA and FQGNSA. As DNA, the CDR3 is TGTGCCAGCAGCCTCACACGCTTTAGCACAGATACGCAGTATTTT. It encodes CASSLTRFSTDTQYF.

V gene TRBV2 combines with J gene TRBJ2-5; possibly TRBD1 for D (5 bases). Per the germline V gene, CDR1 is SNHLY and CDR2 is FYNNEI. V lost 11 bases to trimming and J lost 2 bases, with 15 bases between them. The CDR3 spans 13 residues. The CDR3 DNA reads TGTGCCGGGGCCAGAGGAACGCAAGAGACCCAGTACTTC. Amino acid sequence: CAGARGTQETQYF.

The gene calls are TRBV10-3 and TRBJ2-2; D might be TRBD1 (6 bases). The germline V gene has CDR1 ENHRY and CDR2 SYGVKD. The CDR3 is 12 residues long. The V gene lost 5 bases and the J gene lost 7 bases, with 8 bases spanning the gap. The CDR3 DNA follows: TGTGCCATCAGTCTAGGGGGCGGGGAGCTGTTTTTT. It translates to CAISLGGGELFF.

This clone has more than one count but fewer than ten. Other DNA sequences in this sample translate to the same CDR3. V gene TRBV28 combines with J gene TRBJ1-3, with TRBD1 identical over 8 bases. Germline V CDR1 and CDR2: MDHEN, SYDVKM. The CDR3 runs 15 residues. J was trimmed by 2 bases and V by 3 bases; bases with no gene match: 3. CDR3 DNA: TGTGCCAGCAGTTTGAGACAGGGGACTGGAAACACCATATATTTT. This encodes CASSLRQGTGNTIYF.

The J gene is TRBJ2-7, the V gene TRBV10-3; D ambiguous. Germline CDR1 and CDR2: ENHRY and SYGVKD. V was pared by 2 bases and J by 2 bases, with 13 bases between. This CDR3 region has 15 residues. In DNA form, the CDR3 reads TGTGCCATCAGTGAGGTCTTCCCCGGCCCCTACGAGCAGTACTTC. Translating gives CAISEVFPGPYEQYF.

The V and J genes are TRBV5-5 and TRBJ2-1; D may correspond to TRBD1 or TRBD2 (6 bases each). Germline V gives CDR1 SGHKS, CDR2 YYEKEE (reference sequence). The CDR3 runs to 15 residues. The V end was cut by 2 bases, the J end by 1 base, with 10 bases between. Here the CDR3 reads CASSLWGASYNEQFF. CDR3 nucleotides: TGTGCCAGCAGCTTATGGGGGGCTTCCTACAATGAGCAGTTCTTC.

The gene calls are TRBV10-3 and TRBJ1-1; D is ambiguous. CDR1 is ENHRY and CDR2 is SYGVKD in the germline V gene. This CDR3 comprises 13 residues. With 6 bases removed from V and 8 bases from J, the gap between germline ends came to 16 bases. In nucleotides, the CDR3 is TGTGCCATCAGCGACACGGGGATCTCCGAAGCTTTCTTT. This codes for CAISDTGISEAFF.

This clone was seen more than once but under ten times. This chain connects TRBV5-4 to TRBJ1-2, with D tentatively TRBD1 (5 bases). The CDR3 runs to 13 residues. Germline CDR1 reads SGHNT; CDR2 reads YYREEE (reference sequence). V lost 4 bases and J lost 4, with 11 bases in between. The CDR3 coding sequence is TGTGCCAGCAGCCCGGACACCGTCTATGGCTACACCTTC. It encodes CASSPDTVYGYTF.

This chain joins TRBV5-4 and TRBJ1-1; a weak D match, TRBD1 (6 bases). Germline-derived CDR1 and CDR2 are SGHNT and YYREEE (reference sequence). Trimming shortened V by 4 bases and J by 7 bases, and 11 bases separated the two germline ends. The CDR3 loop spans 12 amino acids. Written as DNA, the CDR3 is TGTGCCAGCAGCGAGGGGGTACTTGAAGCTTTCTTT. As protein: CASSEGVLEAFF.

This clone was seen a handful of times. The chain is built from TRBV25-1 and TRBJ1-1; D unresolved. This CDR3 contains 11 residues. Germline loops: CDR1 MGHDK, CDR2 SYGVNS. V shed 4 bases and J shed 1 base, with 1 base lying between them. The CDR3 DNA sequence: TGTGCCAGCAGTGGGAACACTGAAGCTTTCTTT. Translated: CASSGNTEAFF.

This chain connects TRBV7-3 to TRBJ2-7; D not certain. Per germline, CDR1 SGHTA and CDR2 FQGTGA. The CDR3 contains 12 residues. Trimming took off 5 bases at V and 2 bases at J, with 7 bases between the two ends. The CDR3 here is CASSPNTYEQYF. The CDR3 DNA reads TGTGCCAGCAGCCCGAACACCTACGAGCAGTACTTC.

The V call is TRBV6-1, the J call TRBJ2-5, with D perhaps matching TRBD1 (6 bases). With 8 bases removed from V and 5 bases from J, the gap between germline ends came to 21 bases. Looked up from germline, CDR1 is MNHNS and CDR2 is SASEGT. This CDR3 region has 15 residues. The CDR3 DNA reads as TGTGCCAGCGATGTAATGGCAGGGGCCGGGGAGACCCAGTACTTC. Protein sequence: CASDVMAGAGETQYF.

The chain links TRBV7-6 to TRBJ2-7, with 7 bases matching TRBD2. V gave up 1 base and J gave up 5 bases; unmatched junction bases: 11. The CDR3 runs 16 residues. Germline-derived CDR1 and CDR2 are SGHVS and FNYEAQ. The CDR3 coding sequence is TGTGCCAGCAGCTTAGGGGGAGGCGGGAGTGGCGACGAGCAGTACTTC. Its protein product is CASSLGGGGSGDEQYF. The variable domain in full, completed from reference TRBV7-6 and TRBJ2-7, reads GAGVSQSPRYKVTKRGQDVALRCDPISGHVSLYWYRQALGQGPEFLTYFNYEAQQDKSGLPNDRFSAERPEGSISTLTIQRTEQRDSAMYRCASSLGGGGSGDEQYFGPGTRLTVT.

This clone was seen once. The chain uses TRBV4-1 and TRBJ2-2; TRBD2 is a possible D gene (6 bases). Germline-derived CDR1 and CDR2 are MGHRA and YSYEKL. Between the trimmed V and J ends, which lost 2 bases and 0 bases, there was a span of 10 bases. The CDR3 totals 16 residues. The CDR3, as DNA: TGCGCCAGCAGCCAACGTGGAGGGTCGAACACCGGGGAGCTGTTTTTT. It is translated as CASSQRGGSNTGELFF.

The chain uses TRBV15 and TRBJ2-3, with unresolved D. V lost 0 bases and J lost 1, with 8 bases in between. This CDR3 has 15 amino acids. Germline assignment: CDR1 LNHNV and CDR2 YYDKDF (reference sequence). CDR3 nucleotide sequence: TGTGCCACCAGCAGAGATGTGTCCGGCACAGATACGCAGTATTTT. This translates into CATSRDVSGTDTQYF.

This clone was recorded once. The chain carries TRBV5-4 and TRBJ1-2; perhaps TRBD1 as D (5 bases). The CDR3 totals 15 residues. V was trimmed by 1 base and J by 4 bases, leaving 14 bases between them. The V gene's germline CDR1 is SGHNT and CDR2 YYREEE (reference sequence). CDR3 sequence (DNA): TGTGCCAGCAGCTTGAAAGGGACGAGCTCCTATGGCTACACCTTC. Amino acids: CASSLKGTSSYGYTF.

This chain uses TRBV28 with TRBJ2-7; D ambiguous. The length of the CDR3 is 12 residues. V lost 4 bases to trimming and J lost 6 bases, with 10 bases between them. Germline values: CDR1 MDHEN, CDR2 SYDVKM. As DNA, the CDR3 is TGTGCCAGCAGTTCCTGGGTCTCCGAGCAGTACTTC. Translated: CASSSWVSEQYF.

The chain carries TRBV5-5 and TRBJ2-1, with 7 bases fitting TRBD2. Germline assignment: CDR1 SGHKS and CDR2 YYEKEE (reference sequence). The CDR3 contains 14 residues. The J segment lost 5 bases and the V segment lost 0 bases, leaving 2 bases of the junction unmatched. CDR3 sequence reads: CASSLVGGDNEQFF. DNA for the CDR3: TGTGCCAGCAGCTTGGTGGGAGGGGACAATGAGCAGTTCTTC.

The DNA of the CDR3 is TGCGCCAGCAGCTTAGGAGGTATAGCGTCCTACGAGCAGTACTTC. This codes for CASSLGGIASYEQYF. The chain employs TRBV5-1 and TRBJ2-7, with D tentatively TRBD2 (5 bases). Germline CDR1 reads SGHRS; CDR2 reads YFSETQ. Trimming removed 2 bases from V and 1 base from J, with 13 bases in between. CDR3 length equals 15 residues. Combining the CDR3 with reference TRBV5-1 and TRBJ2-7 gives the whole variable domain KAGVTQTPRYLIKTRGQQVTLSCSPISGHRSVSWYQQTPGQGLQFLFEYFSETQRNKGNFPGRFSGRQFSNSRSEMNVSTLELGDSALYLCASSLGGIASYEQYFGPGTRLTVT.

The chain joins TRBV7-3 to TRBJ2-3; TRBD2 aligns across 9 bases. The CDR3 runs 17 residues. Germline V CDR1 and CDR2: SGHTA, FQGTGA. Germline trimming cut 0 bases from V and 6 bases from J; bases unmatched to any gene: 10. The CDR3 DNA sequence: TGTGCCAGCAGCTTAACGGGGGGTAGCGGGAGTGCCGATACGCAGTATTTT. Translation gives CASSLTGGSGSADTQYF.

This clone was found once. The chain has TRBV7-9 and TRBJ1-4; 7 nucleotides line up with TRBD1. The CDR3 is 13 amino acids. CDR1 and CDR2 from the germline V gene are SEHNR and FQNEAQ (reference sequence). V lost 4 bases and J lost 11; bases outside the gene matches: 7. The CDR3 reads CASSSRQGGKLFF. CDR3 in DNA: TGTGCCAGCAGCTCGAGACAGGGTGGGAAACTGTTTTTT.

The V and J genes are TRBV5-4 and TRBJ2-3, with D possibly called TRBD1 or TRBD2 (6 bases each). The CDR3 consists of 15 residues. Trimming stripped 1 base from V and 4 bases from J, with 13 bases between. Germline V gene lookup returns CDR1 SGHNT and CDR2 YYREEE (reference sequence). CDR3 amino acids: CASSLRGGGPDTQYF. The CDR3 region has the DNA TGTGCCAGCAGCTTGCGGGGTGGGGGGCCAGATACGCAGTATTTT. Combining the CDR3 with reference TRBV5-4 and TRBJ2-3 gives the whole variable domain ETGVTQSPTHLIKTRGQQVTLRCSSQSGHNTVSWYQQALGQGPQFIFQYYREEENGRGNFPPRFSGLQFPNYSSELNVNALELDDSALYLCASSLRGGGPDTQYFGPGTRLTVL.

The chain carries TRBV6-6 and TRBJ1-5; the D is unclear. Germline CDR1 MNHNY, CDR2 SVGAGI (reference sequence). The ends were cut back, 8 bases at V and 0 bases at J, with 8 bases in the middle. The CDR3 extends over 13 amino acids. CDR3 coding DNA: TGTGCCAGCTGGCGGAATAGCAATCAGCCCCAGCATTTT. It codes for CASWRNSNQPQHF.